These 21 T cell receptor beta chains share one sample of origin, sequenced in a study of cytomegalovirus exposure and HLA in healthy donors. The study ran its PCR with 60 Vbeta and 13 Jbeta primers. Libraries were prepared by immunoSEQ multiplex PCR; TCRdb keeps only in-frame clonotypes and omits some of them. The sample lists roughly 200,000 clones, about four fifths occurring once. The sample was PBMCs. The receptors come from a male donor in good health and CMV-seronegative.

There are a few counts of this clone. The rearrangement joins TRBV10-3 to TRBJ2-1; 9 bases match TRBD1. Germline V gene sequence: CDR1 ENHRY, CDR2 SYGVKD. The J segment lost 5 bases and the V segment lost 4 bases, leaving 9 bases of the junction unmatched. CDR3 length equals 16 residues. This CDR3 is CAISAPGTGHHNEQFF. The CDR3 region has the DNA TGTGCCATCAGTGCCCCGGGGACAGGGCACCACAATGAGCAGTTCTTC.

The gene calls are TRBV5-6 and TRBJ1-6; D not certain. The CDR3 covers 15 residues. Deletions cut 0 bases from V and 4 bases from J, with 8 bases between. CDR1 and CDR2 (germline): SGHDT, YYEEEE. The CDR3 DNA follows: TGTGCCAGCAGCTTGGCGACATCTTATAATTCACCCCTCCACTTT. As protein: CASSLATSYNSPLHF.

J is TRBJ2-3 and V is TRBV6-6; 7 nucleotides align to TRBD2. The CDR3 contains 14 residues. In germline, CDR1 is MNHNY, CDR2 SVGAGI (reference sequence). V shed 8 bases, J shed 2 bases, and the junction held 7 bases outside the gene matches. In nucleotides, the CDR3 is TGTGCCAGCCGATCTAGCGGTAACACAGATACGCAGTATTTT. It translates to CASRSSGNTDTQYF.

This chain connects TRBV12-5 to TRBJ1-2; a possible D gene is TRBD1 (5 bases). Between the trimmed V and J ends, which lost 4 bases and 7 bases, there was a span of 7 bases. CDR3 size: 11 residues. Germline V gene sequence: CDR1 LGHNT, CDR2 FRNRAP. The CDR3 DNA follows: TGTGCTAGTGGTTCAGGGATTGGCTACACCTTC. Protein: CASGSGIGYTF.

V usage is TRBV9 and J usage is TRBJ1-3, with 9 bases lining up with TRBD1. Germline V lookup: CDR1 SGDLS, CDR2 YYNGEE. Losses at the gene ends were 0 bases for V and 2 bases for J; bases not matched to a gene: 0. This CDR3 comprises 15 residues. CDR3 DNA sequence: TGTGCCAGCAGCGTAGGGACAGGGGCTGGAAACACCATATATTTT. Encoded protein: CASSVGTGAGNTIYF.

This clone was seen a handful of times. This chain uses TRBV28 with TRBJ2-7, with 8 bases fitting TRBD2. V shed 3 bases and J 4 bases; nucleotides not matched to a gene: 8. CDR1 MDHEN and CDR2 SYDVKM come from the germline V gene. The CDR3 covers 15 residues. CDR3 coding DNA: TGTGCCAGCAGTTTGAGTGGGACTAGTCTTTACGAGCAGTACTTC. This codes for CASSLSGTSLYEQYF. The full variable domain, completed using reference TRBV28 and TRBJ2-7, is DVKVTQSSRYLVKRTGEKVFLECVQDMDHENMFWYRQDPGLGLRLIYFSYDVKMKEKGDIPEGYSVSREKKERFSLILESASTNQTSMYLCASSLSGTSLYEQYFGPGTRLTVT.

The rearrangement links TRBV11-2 to TRBJ2-3; D gene unclear. Germline CDR1 reads SGHAT; CDR2 reads FQNNGV. The CDR3 covers 14 residues. V lost 6 bases and J 5 bases, leaving 15 bases between the germline ends. The CDR3 sequence is CASSIRPLLDTQYF. CDR3 nucleotides: TGTGCCAGCAGTATCCGCCCACTATTAGATACGCAGTATTTT.

This clone was found a few times. The J gene is TRBJ1-5, the V gene TRBV19; 7 bases match TRBD1. Germline loops: CDR1 LNHDA, CDR2 SQIVND (reference sequence). The CDR3 length is 15 residues. Losses at the gene ends were 5 bases for V and 3 bases for J; bases not matched to a gene: 7. The CDR3 bases are TGTGCCAGTAGTTGGGACAGAAAACTCAATCAGCCCCAGCATTTT. It is translated as CASSWDRKLNQPQHF.

This clone was counted a few times. The CDR3 region is CASSSDKHYEQYF. The CDR3 coding sequence is TGTGCCAGCAGTTCCGACAAGCACTACGAGCAGTACTTC. The chain recombines TRBV6-5 with TRBJ2-7; the D is unclear. Trimming removed 4 bases at V and 3 bases at J, with 10 bases between. Germline assignment: CDR1 MNHEY and CDR2 SVGAGI. The CDR3 is made up of 13 amino acids.

The rearrangement joins TRBV30 to TRBJ2-3; maybe TRBD1 (5 bases). CDR3 length equals 14 residues. V dropped 1 base and J dropped 2 bases, with 10 bases sitting between them. Germline V gene data show CDR1 as GTSNPN and CDR2 as SVGIG (reference sequence). The CDR3 loop is CAWSATGVTDTQYF. The CDR3 nucleotides are TGTGCCTGGAGTGCTACAGGAGTCACAGATACGCAGTATTTT.

V and J are TRBV6-5 and TRBJ2-7; the D gene is possibly TRBD1 (6 bases). CDR3 length equals 14 residues. CDR1 is MNHEY, CDR2 SVGAGI, per germline. Between the trimmed V and J ends, which lost 6 bases and 1 base, there was a span of 13 bases. The CDR3 loop is CASSPRGLSYEQYF. The CDR3 nucleotides read TGTGCCAGCAGCCCCAGGGGCCTTTCCTACGAGCAGTACTTC.

CDR3 bases: TGTGCCAGCAGTTTCAGGGGGACTGGGGCCAACGTCCTGACTTTC. It codes for CASSFRGTGANVLTF. The rearrangement links TRBV6-6 to TRBJ2-6, with TRBD1 matching 7 bases. The CDR3 is 15 amino acids. With V trimmed by 4 bases and J by 2 bases, 2 bases remained unmatched. Germline V CDR1 and CDR2: MNHNY, SVGAGI (reference sequence).

The chain links TRBV6-6 to TRBJ1-1, with D possibly matching TRBD1 (6 bases). The V gene lost 1 base and the J gene lost 4 bases, with 13 bases spanning the gap. The V gene's germline CDR1 is MNHNY and CDR2 SVGAGI (reference sequence). The CDR3 is 15 amino acids. CDR3 amino acids: CASSYWTDMVTEAFF. DNA of the CDR3: TGTGCCAGCAGTTACTGGACAGATATGGTCACTGAAGCTTTCTTT.

The sample holds one count of this clone. The chain couples TRBV19 to TRBJ1-5; possibly TRBD1 for D (6 bases). This CDR3 is 15 amino acids long. Germline V gene sequence: CDR1 LNHDA, CDR2 SQIVND (reference sequence). V shed 5 bases and J shed 2 bases, with 13 bases lying between them. The CDR3 region has the DNA TGTGCCAGTAGTGTCCAGGGGACGGGCAATCAGCCCCAGCATTTT. This codes for CASSVQGTGNQPQHF.

The V call is TRBV6-1, the J call TRBJ2-5, with a weak D call TRBD2 (6 bases). Trimming stripped 8 bases from V and 5 bases from J, with 6 bases between. The CDR3 has 10 residues. The V gene's germline CDR1 is MNHNS and CDR2 SASEGT. CDR3: CASGGETQYF. CDR3 DNA: TGTGCCAGCGGGGGGGAGACCCAGTACTTC.

This clone has only a few counts. The chain couples TRBV30 to TRBJ1-2; D remains unclear. The CDR3 has 12 amino acids. Per germline, CDR1 GTSNPN and CDR2 SVGIG (reference sequence). V lost 2 bases, J lost 5 bases, and 9 bases lay in between. CDR3 coding DNA: TGTGCCTGGAGTACGGAGGCGTATGGCTACACCTTC. Translated, it gives CAWSTEAYGYTF.

The rearrangement joins TRBV6-1 to TRBJ1-2, with a weak D call TRBD1 (6 bases). CDR1 MNHNS and CDR2 SASEGT come from the germline V gene. This CDR3 is 13 amino acids long. The V end lost 8 bases, the J end lost 4 bases, and 14 bases lay between the germline ends. The CDR3 DNA follows: TGTGCCAGCGAGGGGGGGGGAGCCTATGGCTACACCTTC. It is translated as CASEGGGAYGYTF.

This chain connects TRBV5-4 to TRBJ2-5; 10 bases match TRBD1. The better agreement between TRBJ2-7 and the DNA end casts doubt on the J call. Germline lookup yields CDR1 SGHNT and CDR2 YYREEE (reference sequence). CDR3 length equals 16 residues. The chain's CDR3 is CASSLLGTGESYEQYF. DNA for the CDR3: TGTGCCAGCAGCTTGCTGGGGACAGGGGAGAGCTACGAGCAGTACTTC.

This clone showed up just once. The chain recombines TRBV5-4 with TRBJ2-7; TRBD1 aligns across 8 bases. Germline V gene data show CDR1 as SGHNT and CDR2 as YYREEE (reference sequence). The CDR3 is 14 amino acids. Germline trimming cut 1 base from V and 3 bases from J; bases unmatched to any gene: 3. In nucleotides, the CDR3 is TGTGCCAGCAGCTTGACAGGGGGGAACTACGAGCAGTACTTC. Translating it yields CASSLTGGNYEQYF.

This clone appeared a few times. This chain uses TRBV18 with TRBJ2-5, with a tentative D call TRBD1 (5 bases). V lost 4 bases to trimming and J lost 0 bases, with 6 bases between them. Germline CDR1 is KGHSH and CDR2 is LQKENI. This CDR3 comprises 13 residues. The CDR3 here is CASSQTDQETQYF. The DNA of the CDR3 is TGTGCCAGCTCACAGACAGACCAAGAGACCCAGTACTTC.

The V gene is TRBV6-5, the J gene TRBJ1-5, with 10 bases aligning to TRBD1. Germline V gene sequence: CDR1 MNHEY, CDR2 SVGAGI. V shed 0 bases, J shed 4 bases, and the junction held 0 bases outside the gene matches. The CDR3 runs 15 residues. CDR3 loop: CASSYSDRGNQPQHF. CDR3 DNA sequence: TGTGCCAGCAGTTACTCGGACAGGGGGAATCAGCCCCAGCATTTT.